The rows below give T cell receptor beta chains drawn from one sample of a study of T cell responses to AZD1222 COVID-19 vaccine. Here immunoSEQ multiplex PCR was the method, and the copy in TCRdb shows in-frame clones only, minus some. The table includes around 140,000 clones, roughly 88% detected once. The material was peripheral blood, obtained 28 days after the second dose of the MenACWY control vaccine. The receptors derive from an adult who received the MenACWY meningococcal vaccine as a control. Both conserved end residues are part of each CDR3. The D gene is left open where the match is weak. Not every row has a clone size; where given, it reads once, few, many or a size class.

abundance	v_gene	j_gene	d_gene	CDR3nt	CDR3aa
once	TRBV19	TRBJ1-5	TRBD1	TGTGCCAGTAGTAGACAGGGGGGTGGTCAGCCCCAGCATTTT	CASSRQGGGQPQHF
NA	TRBV4-1	TRBJ1-5	TRBD1	TGCGCCAGCAGCCACCCGGACAGGGGGCAAGGTCAGCCCCAGCATTTT	CASSHPDRGQGQPQHF
NA	TRBV6-1	TRBJ1-1	NA	TGTGCCAGCAGTGAAGAGGGGAACACTGAAGCTTTCTTT	CASSEEGNTEAFF
NA	TRBV28	TRBJ2-7	NA	TGTGCCAGCAGTTTGGGACACAGTTTACGAGAGCAGTACTTC	CASSLGHSLREQYF
NA	TRBV7-9	TRBJ1-2	NA	TGTGCCAGCAGCCCATCGGCAGGCTCGGCTGGCTACACCTTC	CASSPSAGSAGYTF
NA	TRBV7-2	TRBJ1-2	NA	TGTGCCAGCAGCCTTACAGTTCGTTATGGCTACACCTTC	CASSLTVRYGYTF
few	TRBV7-2	TRBJ1-1	NA	TGTGCCAGCAGCGTCAGGGTCATGAACACTGAAGCTTTCTTT	CASSVRVMNTEAFF
once	TRBV2	TRBJ2-1	TRBD2	TGTGCCAGCAGTGAACGTGGCGGGGGGGTTCATGAGCAGTTCTTC	CASSERGGGVHEQFF
NA	TRBV7-6	TRBJ2-1	TRBD1	TGTGCCAGCAGCTCCGAGCACGAGGGGGCGCCGTACAATGAGCAGTTCTTC	CASSSEHEGAPYNEQFF
NA	TRBV6-2/TRBV6-3	TRBJ1-5	NA	TGTGCCAGCAGCCTCTCCTTGGGAGGCAATCAGCCCCAGCATTTT	CASSLSLGGNQPQHF
NA	TRBV6-2/TRBV6-3	TRBJ1-1	NA	TGTGCCAGCAGTTACCCCTCCCCGACAACCGGGGGCATGAACACTGAAGCTTTCTTT	CASSYPSPTTGGMNTEAFF